This TCR beta chain emerged from a study of T cells expressing NK-cell markers (dated by TCRdb to 2018 to 2021). In terms of the full investigation: Three sorted T-cell subsets (CD3+CD56+NKG2C+, CD3+CD56+NKG2C- and CD3+CD56-NKG2C+) from roughly 8 donors had their TCR beta-chain repertoires profiled. Libraries were sequenced as 2 x 150 bp reads on Illumina HiSeq 2000/2500, MiSeq or NextSeq. Among the eight sequenced donors, seven were HCMV-seropositive and one was HCMV-seronegative. The eight sequenced donors were randomly selected healthy volunteers, three men and five women.

The reads were generated on an Illumina HiSeq 2000. TCR beta cDNA libraries were prepared using 5'RACE template switching, which introduced a universal primer site and unique molecular identifiers. cDNA synthesis was primed from the TCR beta constant segment and was followed by two successive PCR amplification steps. For the original study's pipeline: MIGEC was used to demultiplex reads and group reads by UMI, and MiTCR was used to assemble and quantify clonotypes. To exclude erroneous sequences, only TCR cDNA sequences supported by at least two reads were retained. The tcR package was used for downstream repertoire analysis, and clonotypes were matched between fractions using CDR3 nucleotide sequence together with V segment. VDJmatch was used to annotate antigen specificity against VDJdb, with one amino acid substitution in CDR3 permitted. TCRdb reprocessed the reads and provides one entry for every CDR3 protein sequence; no DNA is given. The authors' filters were not applied to this entry. This specimen's table enumerates around 380,000 distinct CDR3 sequences. Jointly, the top ten make up roughly a tenth of the sample.

Concerning this clonotype: Its antigen target is currently unknown.

The paper as a whole reports these results and caveats: Whether the expanded NKG2C-expressing T cell clones were specific for HCMV antigens remained unclear. Those dominant clonotypes were again the most abundant among CD3+CD56-NKG2C+ cells in a few donors, at roughly 25-60.1%. In six donors, the dominant CD3+CD56+NKG2C+ clonotypes were found to rank among the top 10 CD8+ clonotypes and to make up about 1.0-7.0% of CD8+ T cells.

HCMV serostatus was determined by detecting HCMV-specific IgG in serum with a commercial ELISA kit. Peripheral blood mononuclear cells were isolated from blood by Ficoll density gradient centrifugation. Based on the germline V gene, the CDR1 and CDR2 sequences are MNHEY and SVGAGI. Inclusive of the bounding cysteine and phenylalanine, the CDR3 is 17 residues long. The DNA sequence is not available. Sequencing was done on a sample of blood T cells: a sorted CD56 or NKG2C T cell subset, CD4+ or CD8+ T cells, or bulk PBMC T cells (not recorded which). The V and J genes are TRBV6-5 and TRBJ2-1; there is no DNA to check the TCRdb D call of TRBD2. This sequence was found in a woman between 45 and 60 years old in good health. Donor details come from another sample of the same person, matched by shared clones. The CDR3: CASSYSGREVPNNEQFF.